This TCR beta chain stems from a study of T cell responses to AZD1222 COVID-19 vaccine. Points from the study as a whole: Baseline seropositivity occurred in only a handful of AZD1222 recipients.

Note on this clone: Its target is not known.

The protocol was immunoSEQ multiplex PCR, while the TCRdb copy is restricted to in-frame clones and leaves out a portion. Among 150,000 to 200,000 clones listed, 85% to 90% were seen once. The CDR3 loop spans 13 amino acids. The V gene's germline CDR1 is MNHEY and CDR2 SVGAGI. V and J are TRBV6-5 and TRBJ1-2, with D uncertain. The sequence was obtained from an adult who received the AZD1222 COVID-19 vaccine. Here the sequenced sample was peripheral blood, taken 28 days after the second AZD1222 dose. The CDR3 coding sequence is TGTGCTTCTCGGGCGGACGCTAACTATGGCTACACCTTC. This translates into CASRADANYGYTF.